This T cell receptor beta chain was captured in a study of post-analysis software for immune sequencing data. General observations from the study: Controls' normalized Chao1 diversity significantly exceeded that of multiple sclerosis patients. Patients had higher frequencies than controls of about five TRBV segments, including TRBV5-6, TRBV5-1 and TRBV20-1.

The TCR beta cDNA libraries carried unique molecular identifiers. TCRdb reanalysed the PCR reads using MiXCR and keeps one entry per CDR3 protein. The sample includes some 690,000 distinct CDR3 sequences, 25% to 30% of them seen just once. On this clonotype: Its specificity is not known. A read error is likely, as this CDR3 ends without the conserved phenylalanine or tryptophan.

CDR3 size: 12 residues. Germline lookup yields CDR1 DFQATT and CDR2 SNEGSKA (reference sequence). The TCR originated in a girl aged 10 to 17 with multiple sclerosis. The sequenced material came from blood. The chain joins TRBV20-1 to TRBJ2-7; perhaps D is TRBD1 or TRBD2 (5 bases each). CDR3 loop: CGTRTVSYEQYS. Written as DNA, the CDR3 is TGCGGGACCCGGACGGTCTCCTACGAGCAGTACTCC.